This TCR beta chain stems from a study of blood T cells in healthy people across ages. Study-level findings and limits: Naive and antigen-experienced cells were not separated, limiting conclusive comparison.

In regard to this clonotype: Its antigen is unidentified.

This CDR3 region has 13 residues. Trimming took off 4 bases at V and 3 bases at J, with 9 bases between the two ends. Primed by a sample-barcoded 5' primer and a J-beta primer mix, a second PCR proceeded for roughly 6 to 12 cycles. One entry per CDR3 protein results from TCRdb running MiXCR on the 5' RACE reads. This sample yields fewer than 2,000,000 distinct CDR3 sequences, of which about two fifths are seen a single time; 23% belongs to the top ten. Material for sequencing was blood. The chain uses TRBV12-3 or TRBV12-4 and TRBJ2-5, with D perhaps TRBD2 (5 bases). This TCR was sampled from a human donor in good health. The CDR3 reads CASSSGSKETQYF. As DNA, the CDR3 is TGTGCCAGCAGTTCGGGGTCCAAAGAGACCCAGTACTTC.